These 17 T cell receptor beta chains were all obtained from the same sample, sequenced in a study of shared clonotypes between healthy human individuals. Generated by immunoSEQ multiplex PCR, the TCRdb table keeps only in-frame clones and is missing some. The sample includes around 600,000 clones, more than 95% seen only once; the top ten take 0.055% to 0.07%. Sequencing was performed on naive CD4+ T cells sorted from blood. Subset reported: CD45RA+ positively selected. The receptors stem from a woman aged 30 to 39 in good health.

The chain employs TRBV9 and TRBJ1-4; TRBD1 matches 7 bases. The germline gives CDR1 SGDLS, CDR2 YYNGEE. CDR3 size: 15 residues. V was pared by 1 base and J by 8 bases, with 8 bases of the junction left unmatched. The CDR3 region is CASSVKQGLGEKLFF. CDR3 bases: TGTGCCAGCAGCGTAAAACAGGGGTTAGGGGAAAAACTGTTTTTT. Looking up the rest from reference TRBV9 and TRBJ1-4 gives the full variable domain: DSGVTQTPKHLITATGQRVTLRCSPRSGDLSVYWYQQSLDQGLQFLIQYYNGEERAKGNILERFSAQQFPDLHSELNLSSLELGDSALYFCASSVKQGLGEKLFFGSGTQLSVL.

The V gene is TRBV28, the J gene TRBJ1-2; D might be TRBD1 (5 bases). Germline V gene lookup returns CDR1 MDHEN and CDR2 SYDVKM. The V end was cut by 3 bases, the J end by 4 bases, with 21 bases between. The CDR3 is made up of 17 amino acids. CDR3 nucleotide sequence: TGTGCCAGCAGTTTCTGGGCAGACTCGACTGGGACCTATGGCTACACCTTC. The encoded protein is CASSFWADSTGTYGYTF.

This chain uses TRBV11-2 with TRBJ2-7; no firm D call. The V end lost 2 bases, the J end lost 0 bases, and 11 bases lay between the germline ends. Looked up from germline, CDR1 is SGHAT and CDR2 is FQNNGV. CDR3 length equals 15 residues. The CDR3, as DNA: TGTGCCAGCAGCTTACATGTGGGTAGCTCCTACGAGCAGTACTTC. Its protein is CASSLHVGSSYEQYF.

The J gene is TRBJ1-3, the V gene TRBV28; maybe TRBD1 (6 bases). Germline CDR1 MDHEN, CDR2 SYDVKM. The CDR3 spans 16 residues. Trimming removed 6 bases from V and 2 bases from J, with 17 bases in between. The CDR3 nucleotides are TGTGCCAGCAGACCCACGTCAGGGGATACTGGAAACACCATATATTTT. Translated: CASRPTSGDTGNTIYF.

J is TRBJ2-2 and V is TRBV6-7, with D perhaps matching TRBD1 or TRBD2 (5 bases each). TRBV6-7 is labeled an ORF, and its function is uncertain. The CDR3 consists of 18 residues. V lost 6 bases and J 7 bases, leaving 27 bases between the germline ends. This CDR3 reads CASSLYAQTGTPSGELFF. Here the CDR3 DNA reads TGTGCCAGCAGCCTATATGCCCAAACCGGGACCCCTAGCGGGGAGCTGTTTTTT.

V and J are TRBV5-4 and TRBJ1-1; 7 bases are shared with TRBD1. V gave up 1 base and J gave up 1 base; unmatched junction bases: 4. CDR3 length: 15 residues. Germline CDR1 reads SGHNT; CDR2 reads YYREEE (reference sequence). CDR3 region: CASSLFDRANTEAFF. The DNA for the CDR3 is TGTGCCAGCAGCTTGTTCGACAGGGCGAACACTGAAGCTTTCTTT.

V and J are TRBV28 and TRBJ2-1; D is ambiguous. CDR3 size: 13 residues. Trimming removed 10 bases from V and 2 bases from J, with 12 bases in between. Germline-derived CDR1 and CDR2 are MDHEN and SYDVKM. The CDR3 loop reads CATWQTTYNEQFF. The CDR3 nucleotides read TGTGCCACCTGGCAAACAACCTACAATGAGCAGTTCTTC.

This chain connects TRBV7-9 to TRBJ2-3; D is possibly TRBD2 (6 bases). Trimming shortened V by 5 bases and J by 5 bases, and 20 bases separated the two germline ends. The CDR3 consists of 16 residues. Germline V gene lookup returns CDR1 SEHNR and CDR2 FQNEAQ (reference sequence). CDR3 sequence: CASSPRTTQIGDTQYF. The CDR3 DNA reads TGTGCCAGCAGCCCCAGGACTACCCAGATAGGAGATACGCAGTATTTT.

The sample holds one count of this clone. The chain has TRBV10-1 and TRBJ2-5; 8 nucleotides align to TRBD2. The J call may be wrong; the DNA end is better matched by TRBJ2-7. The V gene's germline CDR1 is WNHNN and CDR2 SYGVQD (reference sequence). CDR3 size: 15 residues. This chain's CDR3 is CASSASGRASYEQYF. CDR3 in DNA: TGCGCCAGCAGCGCAAGCGGGAGAGCGTCCTACGAGCAGTACTTC.

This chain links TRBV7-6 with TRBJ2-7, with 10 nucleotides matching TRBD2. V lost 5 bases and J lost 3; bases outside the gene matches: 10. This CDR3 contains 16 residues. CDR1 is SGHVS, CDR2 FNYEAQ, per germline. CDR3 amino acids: CASSPSGRADLYEQYF. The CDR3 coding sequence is TGTGCCAGCAGCCCAAGCGGGAGGGCCGATCTCTACGAGCAGTACTTC.

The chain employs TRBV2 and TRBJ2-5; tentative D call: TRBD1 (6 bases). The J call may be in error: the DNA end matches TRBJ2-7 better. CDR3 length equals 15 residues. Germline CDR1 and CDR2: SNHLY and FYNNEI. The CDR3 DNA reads TGTGCCAGCAGGAGGGACCGGGACACGGTCTACGAGCAGTACTTC. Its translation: CASRRDRDTVYEQYF.

CDR3 DNA sequence: TGTGCCAGTAGTATGGCGGCAGGACAAATTTACGAGCAGTACTTC. It is translated as CASSMAAGQIYEQYF. This sequence joins TRBV19 and TRBJ2-7, with a tentative D call TRBD1 (5 bases). The CDR3 loop spans 15 amino acids. Trimming left V 3 bases short and J 4 bases short, with 16 bases between. Germline V CDR1 and CDR2: LNHDA, SQIVND (reference sequence).

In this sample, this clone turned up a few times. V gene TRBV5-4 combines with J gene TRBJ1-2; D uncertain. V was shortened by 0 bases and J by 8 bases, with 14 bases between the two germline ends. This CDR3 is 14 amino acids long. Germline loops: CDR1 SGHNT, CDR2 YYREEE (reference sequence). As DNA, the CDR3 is TGTGCCAGCAGCTTGGCCGGGGTCAAAGGAGGCTACACCTTC. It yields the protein CASSLAGVKGGYTF.

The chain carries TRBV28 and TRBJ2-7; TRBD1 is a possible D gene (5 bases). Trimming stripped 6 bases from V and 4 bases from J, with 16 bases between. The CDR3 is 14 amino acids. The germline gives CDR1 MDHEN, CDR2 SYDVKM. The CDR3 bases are TGTGCCAGCAGCTGGGGCGGATTGTTATACGAGCAGTACTTC. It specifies CASSWGGLLYEQYF.

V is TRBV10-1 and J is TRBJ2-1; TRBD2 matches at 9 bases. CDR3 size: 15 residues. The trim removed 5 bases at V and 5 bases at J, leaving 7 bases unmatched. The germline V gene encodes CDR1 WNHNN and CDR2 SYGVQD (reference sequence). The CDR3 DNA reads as TGCGCCAGCAGTCCCGGGACTAGCTTTAACAATGAGCAGTTCTTC. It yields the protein CASSPGTSFNNEQFF.

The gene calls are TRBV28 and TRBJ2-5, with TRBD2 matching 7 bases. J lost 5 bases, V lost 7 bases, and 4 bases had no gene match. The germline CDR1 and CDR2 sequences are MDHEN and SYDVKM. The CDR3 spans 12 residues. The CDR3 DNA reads TGTGCCAGCAACGCGGGAGAGGAGACCCAGTACTTC. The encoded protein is CASNAGEETQYF.

CDR3: CASSIDRRFEAFF. The CDR3 bases are TGTGCCAGTAGTATAGATAGGCGGTTTGAAGCTTTCTTT. The V call is TRBV19, the J call TRBJ1-1; D gene unclear. This CDR3 spans 13 amino acids. Trimming pared 0 bases from V and 7 bases from J, leaving 9 bases between. CDR1 is LNHDA and CDR2 is SQIVND in the germline V gene (reference sequence).